This T cell receptor beta chain was sequenced for a study of long-term antiretroviral therapy in people with HIV. This CDR3 contains 13 residues. V shed 10 bases, J shed 2 bases, and the junction held 2 bases outside the gene matches. Germline CDR1 reads MNHNY; CDR2 reads SVGAGI (reference sequence). It was version v3.0 of the immunoSEQ assay that was run at survey level. Sequencing was performed with immunoSEQ multiplex PCR; in TCRdb, only in-frame clones are kept and a portion is missing. The data show under 30,000 clones, around 93% seen once. This TCR was sampled from a middle-aged man with HIV. The chain recombines TRBV6-6 with TRBJ1-6; 7 bases agree with TRBD1. Material: unsorted PBMCs, obtained around 7.4 years after starting antiretroviral therapy. CDR3 region: CAIGQAYNSPLHF. The CDR3, as DNA: TGTGCCATCGGACAGGCCTATAATTCACCCCTCCACTTT.